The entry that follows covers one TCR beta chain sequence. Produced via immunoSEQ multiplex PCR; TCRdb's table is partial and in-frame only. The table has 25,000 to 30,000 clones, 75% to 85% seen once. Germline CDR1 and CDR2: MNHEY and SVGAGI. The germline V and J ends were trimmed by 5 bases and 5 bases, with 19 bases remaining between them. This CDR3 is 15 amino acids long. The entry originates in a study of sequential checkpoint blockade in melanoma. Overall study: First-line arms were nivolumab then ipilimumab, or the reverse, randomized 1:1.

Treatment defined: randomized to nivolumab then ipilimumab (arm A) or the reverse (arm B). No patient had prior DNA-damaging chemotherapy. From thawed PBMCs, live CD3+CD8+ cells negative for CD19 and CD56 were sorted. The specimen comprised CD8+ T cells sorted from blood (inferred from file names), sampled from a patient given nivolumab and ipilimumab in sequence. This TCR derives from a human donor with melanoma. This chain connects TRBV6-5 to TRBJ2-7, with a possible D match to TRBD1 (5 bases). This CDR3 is CASSPFLGWGNEQYF. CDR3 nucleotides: TGTGCCAGCAGTCCTTTTCTTGGATGGGGCAACGAGCAGTACTTC.